The 32 T cell receptor beta chains reported below all come from one sample, sequenced in a study of shared clonotypes between healthy human individuals. Assay: immunoSEQ multiplex PCR; the TCRdb copy retains only in-frame clones and omits some. This sample has approximately 1.5 million clones, with about 98.5% found just once. Material: naive CD4+ T cells sorted from blood. The subset denotes: CD45RA+ positively selected. The source is a young man in good health.

CDR3 nucleotides: TGTGCCAGCAGCGAGACAGGGAACTCTGGAAACACCATATATTTT. Amino acid sequence: CASSETGNSGNTIYF. The chain uses TRBV9 and TRBJ1-3, with 7 bases matching TRBD1. The CDR3 runs to 15 residues. CDR1 and CDR2 (germline): SGDLS, YYNGEE. V lost 3 bases, J lost 0 bases, and 3 bases stayed unmatched.

A remark on this clone: Other DNA variants within this sample encode the same CDR3. The V and J genes are TRBV5-1 and TRBJ2-5; D gene ambiguous. V was pared by 4 bases and J by 2 bases, with 6 bases between. The CDR3 is 12 amino acids. From germline, CDR1 is SGHRS and CDR2 YFSETQ. The CDR3 nucleotides are TGCGCCAGCAGCGACCCTCAAGAGACCCAGTACTTC. This translates into CASSDPQETQYF.

A note on this clone: Other DNA sequences within the sample encode an identical CDR3. The chain links TRBV30 to TRBJ1-5; D call uncertain. From germline, CDR1 is GTSNPN and CDR2 SVGIG (reference sequence). The CDR3 covers 13 residues. Trimming pared 2 bases from V and 0 bases from J, leaving 5 bases between. Here the CDR3 reads CAWSRYSNQPQHF. The CDR3 DNA reads TGTGCCTGGAGTCGGTATAGCAATCAGCCCCAGCATTTT.

The rearrangement links TRBV28 to TRBJ2-5, with 8 nucleotides matching TRBD2. This CDR3 spans 14 amino acids. Germline CDR1 and CDR2: MDHEN and SYDVKM. V was clipped by 6 bases and J by 5 bases; unmatched bases: 8. CDR3: CASRGESGGETQYF. The DNA for the CDR3 is TGTGCCAGCAGAGGGGAGAGCGGGGGTGAGACCCAGTACTTC. Looking up the rest from reference TRBV28 and TRBJ2-5 gives the full variable domain: DVKVTQSSRYLVKRTGEKVFLECVQDMDHENMFWYRQDPGLGLRLIYFSYDVKMKEKGDIPEGYSVSREKKERFSLILESASTNQTSMYLCASRGESGGETQYFGPGTRLLVL.

V is TRBV10-3 and J is TRBJ1-2; D call uncertain. V gave up 3 bases and J gave up 3 bases, with 8 bases separating them. Germline V lookup: CDR1 ENHRY, CDR2 SYGVKD. The CDR3 is made up of 13 amino acids. CDR3 protein: CAISDWADYGYTF. In DNA, the CDR3 is TGTGCCATCAGTGATTGGGCGGACTATGGCTACACCTTC.

On this clone itself: Other DNA sequences in the same sample also yield this CDR3. The chain joins TRBV5-1 to TRBJ2-3; D ambiguous. This CDR3 is 15 amino acids long. Trimming shortened V by 0 bases and J by 0 bases, and 8 bases separated the two germline ends. Germline V lookup: CDR1 SGHRS, CDR2 YFSETQ. The CDR3 nucleotides are TGCGCCAGCAGCTTGGCATCCACTAGCACAGATACGCAGTATTTT. It codes for CASSLASTSTDTQYF.

The table lists this clone with a count of one. Other DNA sequences of this sample code for an identical CDR3. The chain has TRBV27 and TRBJ2-7, with 7 bases fitting TRBD1. V was pared by 3 bases and J by 1 base, with 0 bases of the junction left unmatched. Germline CDR1 is MNHEY and CDR2 is SMNVEV (reference sequence). This CDR3 spans 13 amino acids. The CDR3 region is CASSFRGSYEQYF. The CDR3 nucleotides are TGTGCCAGCAGTTTCAGGGGGTCCTACGAGCAGTACTTC.

The chain has TRBV10-3 and TRBJ2-7; TRBD1 or TRBD2 may be the D gene (6 bases each). V lost 6 bases to trimming and J lost 6 bases, with 15 bases between them. CDR1 and CDR2 from the germline V gene are ENHRY and SYGVKD. This CDR3 has 13 residues. The DNA for the CDR3 is TGTGCCATCAGAGAAGGGGGGAAAGGCGAGCAGTACTTC. As protein: CAIREGGKGEQYF.

This chain links TRBV5-1 with TRBJ2-4, with TRBD1 matching over 10 bases. V lost 3 bases to trimming and J lost 7 bases; unmatched junction nucleotides: 1. Germline values: CDR1 SGHRS, CDR2 YFSETQ. The CDR3 length is 13 residues. The CDR3 nucleotides read TGCGCCAGCAGCTCGACAGGGGGCAACATTCAGTACTTC. Its translation: CASSSTGGNIQYF.

CDR3 DNA: TGTGCCAGCAGCGAGGGGACAGGGAACGGCTACACCTTC. Translated: CASSEGTGNGYTF. J is TRBJ1-2 and V is TRBV9, with 9 bases lining up with TRBD1. The CDR3 has 13 residues. V was pared by 3 bases and J by 8 bases, with 5 bases of the junction left unmatched. Germline CDR1 is SGDLS and CDR2 is YYNGEE.

The chain is built from TRBV10-3 and TRBJ1-2; 7 nucleotides agree with TRBD1. This CDR3 contains 13 residues. Germline V lookup: CDR1 ENHRY, CDR2 SYGVKD. The V and J ends lost 9 bases and 2 bases, in that order; junction bases with no gene match: 6. CDR3 nucleotides: TGTGCCATATCGGGGACAGACAACTATGGCTACACCTTC. Its translation is CAISGTDNYGYTF.

The chain carries TRBV7-9 and TRBJ1-1, with unresolved D. This CDR3 has 13 amino acids. From germline, CDR1 is SEHNR and CDR2 FQNEAQ (reference sequence). The ends were cut back, 3 bases at V and 1 base at J, with 6 bases in the middle. The CDR3 sequence: CASSFPPNTEAFF. As DNA, the CDR3 is TGTGCCAGCAGCTTTCCCCCGAACACTGAAGCTTTCTTT.

This clone was observed once. The gene calls are TRBV29-1 and TRBJ2-3, with 10 bases that match TRBD2. Germline V CDR1 and CDR2: SQVTM, ANQGSEA. The junction had 15 bases not matched to a gene; V was cut back by 7 bases and J by 2 bases. This CDR3 region has 17 residues. The CDR3 DNA is TGCAGCGCCCTGGTAGCGGGAGGTAGGCCGATCACAGATACGCAGTATTTT. This gives the protein CSALVAGGRPITDTQYF.

The rearrangement joins TRBV10-1 to TRBJ2-7, with D possibly being TRBD1 (5 bases). Looked up from germline, CDR1 is WNHNN and CDR2 is SYGVQD (reference sequence). V lost 6 bases to trimming and J lost 2 bases, with 14 bases between them. This CDR3 has 14 amino acids. CDR3 residues: CASSKTVPPYEQYF. CDR3 bases: TGCGCCAGCAGCAAGACAGTCCCCCCCTACGAGCAGTACTTC.

J is TRBJ2-3 and V is TRBV29-1; tentative D call: TRBD2 (5 bases). The CDR3 covers 13 residues. CDR1 and CDR2 from the germline V gene are SQVTM and ANQGSEA. V was pared by 7 bases and J by 1 base, with 12 bases between. The CDR3 DNA reads as TGCAGCGCCGATGCCGGGGGCACAGATACGCAGTATTTT. Translation gives CSADAGGTDTQYF.

The chain is built from TRBV6-1 and TRBJ2-1; D remains ambiguous. The CDR3 covers 13 residues. CDR1 is MNHNS and CDR2 is SASEGT in the germline V gene. The V end lost 1 base, the J end lost 6 bases, and 7 bases lay between the germline ends. CDR3 bases: TGTGCCAGCAGTGAAGGCCGGGCCAATGAGCAGTTCTTC. Amino acids: CASSEGRANEQFF.

The chain combines TRBV6-6 with TRBJ2-7, with 12 bases lining up with TRBD1. After removal of 4 bases from V and 6 bases from J, the junction contained 10 bases not matched to a gene. The V gene's germline CDR1 is MNHNY and CDR2 SVGAGI (reference sequence). This CDR3 is built from 16 residues. CDR3 coding DNA: TGTGCCAGCAGTTCGACGGGACAGGGGGCGATATTCGAGCAGTACTTC. This translates into CASSSTGQGAIFEQYF.

The chain uses TRBV7-9 and TRBJ2-2; no clear D. Germline V gives CDR1 SEHNR, CDR2 FQNEAQ (reference sequence). The CDR3 runs to 12 residues. Trimming removed 5 bases at V and 4 bases at J, with 5 bases between. The CDR3 protein is CASSIGTGELFF. The CDR3, as DNA: TGTGCCAGCAGCATTGGCACCGGGGAGCTGTTTTTT.

Details on this clone: Within the sample, other DNA sequences also encode this same CDR3. The chain links TRBV7-2 to TRBJ1-2; D remains unclear. V lost 0 bases and J lost 3, with 5 bases in between. The length of the CDR3 is 13 residues. The V gene's germline CDR1 is SGHTA and CDR2 FQGNSA. CDR3 bases: TGTGCCAGCAGCTTAGCAGGGTACTATGGCTACACCTTC. Its translation is CASSLAGYYGYTF.

The chain's CDR3 is CASSFTPGFNQPQHF. The CDR3 nucleotides read TGTGCCAGCAGTTTTACCCCAGGGTTCAATCAGCCCCAGCATTTT. V and J are TRBV27 and TRBJ1-5; D is perhaps TRBD1 (5 bases). Germline CDR1 reads MNHEY; CDR2 reads SMNVEV (reference sequence). V lost 3 bases, J lost 3 bases, and 12 bases lay in between. CDR3 length: 15 amino acids.

The chain uses TRBV6-5 and TRBJ1-2; TRBD1 is a possible D gene (6 bases). Germline assignment: CDR1 MNHEY and CDR2 SVGAGI. The length of the CDR3 is 12 residues. Trimming removed 5 bases from V and 4 bases from J, with 8 bases in between. In nucleotides, the CDR3 is TGTGCCAGCAGTCGGACAGCCTATGGCTACACCTTC. As protein: CASSRTAYGYTF.

This clone was seen a single time. The chain is built from TRBV7-9 and TRBJ1-2; D not resolved. The CDR3 is 11 residues long. With 5 bases removed from V and 4 bases from J, the gap between germline ends came to 5 bases. The V gene's germline CDR1 is SEHNR and CDR2 FQNEAQ (reference sequence). CDR3 in amino acids: CASSSTYGYTF. The CDR3 region has the DNA TGTGCCAGCAGCAGTACCTATGGCTACACCTTC.

The CDR3 reads CASSLVGGISSYEQYF. The CDR3 DNA sequence: TGCGCCAGCAGCCTTGTCGGTGGGATTAGCTCCTACGAGCAGTACTTC. The chain joins TRBV5-1 to TRBJ2-7; no definite D call. The CDR3 is 16 residues long. The germline V and J ends were trimmed by 4 bases and 0 bases, with 17 bases remaining between them. Germline assignment: CDR1 SGHRS and CDR2 YFSETQ.

V gene TRBV28 combines with J gene TRBJ2-3, with 7 bases matching TRBD2. After removal of 3 bases from V and 9 bases from J, the junction contained 3 bases not matched to a gene. Germline V gene lookup returns CDR1 MDHEN and CDR2 SYDVKM. The CDR3 spans 12 residues. CDR3 region: CASSFIGGTQYF. DNA for the CDR3: TGTGCCAGCAGTTTCATCGGGGGGACGCAGTATTTT.

The genes are TRBV6-5 and TRBJ1-3, with 7 bases matching TRBD1. Germline V gene sequence: CDR1 MNHEY, CDR2 SVGAGI. The CDR3 consists of 15 residues. J was trimmed by 0 bases and V by 6 bases; bases with no gene match: 5. This CDR3 is CASSPTGYSGNTIYF. CDR3 DNA sequence: TGTGCCAGCAGCCCGACAGGGTACTCTGGAAACACCATATATTTT.

The V and J genes are TRBV18 and TRBJ2-1; D remains unclear. The CDR3 runs 15 residues. Germline lookup yields CDR1 KGHSH and CDR2 LQKENI. V was trimmed by 3 bases and J by 4 bases, leaving 13 bases between them. CDR3 sequence reads: CASSPYRGVYNEQFF. CDR3 sequence (DNA): TGTGCCAGCTCACCGTATCGAGGCGTTTACAATGAGCAGTTCTTC.

The chain carries TRBV5-4 and TRBJ2-1; D is possibly TRBD2 (5 bases). V was pared by 2 bases and J by 7 bases, with 13 bases between. Germline CDR1 SGHNT, CDR2 YYREEE (reference sequence). The CDR3 runs to 14 residues. The CDR3 loop reads CASSFDQRMNEQFF. The CDR3 DNA is TGTGCCAGCAGCTTTGATCAGCGGATGAATGAGCAGTTCTTC.

V is TRBV6-5 and J is TRBJ1-2; D perhaps matches TRBD1 (6 bases). This CDR3 contains 16 residues. Germline V gives CDR1 MNHEY, CDR2 SVGAGI. Trimming left V 0 bases short and J 6 bases short, with 17 bases between. The CDR3 loop reads CASSYSDGQGTNGYTF. Here the CDR3 DNA reads TGTGCCAGCAGTTACTCGGATGGGCAGGGGACGAATGGCTACACCTTC.

The genes are TRBV11-3 and TRBJ2-3; 10 positions match TRBD2. This CDR3 spans 16 amino acids. The germline gives CDR1 SGHNT, CDR2 YENEEA. Losses at the gene ends were 3 bases for V and 7 bases for J; bases not matched to a gene: 10. DNA of the CDR3: TGTGCCAGCAGCTTCGAGGCTAGCGGGAGTGTAAATACGCAGTATTTT. It yields the protein CASSFEASGSVNTQYF.

This chain links TRBV4-1 with TRBJ1-1; TRBD1 agrees at 9 bases. This CDR3 has 18 amino acids. After removal of 4 bases from V and 0 bases from J, the junction contained 12 bases not matched to a gene. Germline CDR1 is MGHRA and CDR2 is YSYEKL. The CDR3 loop reads CASSRRDRGRGMNTEAFF. CDR3 nucleotides: TGCGCCAGCAGCCGCCGAGACAGGGGGAGAGGGATGAACACTGAAGCTTTCTTT.

The chain has TRBV5-1 and TRBJ2-3; D possibly uses TRBD1 or TRBD2 (5 bases each). Per germline, CDR1 SGHRS and CDR2 YFSETQ. The CDR3 runs 15 residues. Trimming took 7 bases from V and 0 from J, leaving 15 bases between them. CDR3 residues: CASQRDGGSTDTQYF. The CDR3 DNA reads as TGCGCCAGCCAACGGGACGGTGGGAGCACAGATACGCAGTATTTT.

The V call is TRBV7-4, the J call TRBJ2-7; TRBD1 matches at 7 bases. This CDR3 is 17 amino acids long. J gave up 1 base and V 5 bases, and 14 bases lay outside the gene matches. The germline gives CDR1 SGHVT, CDR2 SQSDAQ. CDR3 in DNA: TGTGCCAGCAGCGCCCGGACTGACAGGGAAATATCCTACGAGCAGTACTTC. Its protein product is CASSARTDREISYEQYF.